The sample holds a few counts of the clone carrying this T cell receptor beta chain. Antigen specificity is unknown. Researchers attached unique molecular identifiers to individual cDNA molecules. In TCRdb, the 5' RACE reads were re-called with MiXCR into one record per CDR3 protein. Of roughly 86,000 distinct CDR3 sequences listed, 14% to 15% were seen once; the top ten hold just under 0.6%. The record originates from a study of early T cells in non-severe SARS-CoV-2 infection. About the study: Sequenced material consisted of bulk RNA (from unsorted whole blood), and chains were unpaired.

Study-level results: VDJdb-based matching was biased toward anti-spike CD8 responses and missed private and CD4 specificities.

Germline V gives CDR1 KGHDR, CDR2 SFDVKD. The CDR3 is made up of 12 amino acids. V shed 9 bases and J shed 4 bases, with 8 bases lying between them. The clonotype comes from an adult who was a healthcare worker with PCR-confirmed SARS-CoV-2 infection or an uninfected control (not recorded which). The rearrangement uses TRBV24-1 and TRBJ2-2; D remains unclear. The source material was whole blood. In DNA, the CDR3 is TGTGCCACCCTAGGTACCACCGGGGAGCTGTTTTTT. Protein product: CATLGTTGELFF.